The 3 T cell receptor beta chains given below trace back to one sample, sequenced in a study of T cells in Graves' hyperthyroidism and ophthalmopathy. RNA transcripts were the template for amplifying TCR beta CDR3 regions. HTBI primers were employed in a first-round RT-PCR of the TCR CDR3. One entry per CDR3 protein, called by TCRdb with MiXCR from the multiplex PCR reads. The data contain about 110,000 distinct CDR3 sequences, approximately 15% of them singletons. Sequenced sample: blood. The origin of the receptors is a woman between 50 and 59 years old with Graves' hyperthyroidism.

This clonotype has only one observation. The chain carries TRBV2 and TRBJ2-1; 7 bases line up with TRBD1. The CDR3 is made up of 14 amino acids. V shed 6 bases and J 8 bases; nucleotides not matched to a gene: 10. The germline gives CDR1 SNHLY, CDR2 FYNNEI. CDR3 nucleotide sequence: TGTGCCAGCAGATCCGGGACAGTGCGGGATGAGCAGTTCTTC. It is translated as CASRSGTVRDEQFF. The whole variable domain, filled in from reference TRBV2 and TRBJ2-1, reads EPEVTQTPSHQVTQMGQEVILRCVPISNHLYFYWYRQILGQKVEFLVSFYNNEISEKSEIFDDQFSVERPDGSNFTLKIRSTKLEDSAMYFCASRSGTVRDEQFFGPGTRLTVL.

This clonotype occurred many times. V is TRBV28 and J is TRBJ2-2, with no clear D. CDR3 length equals 15 residues. The germline V and J ends were trimmed by 7 bases and 1 base, with 13 bases remaining between them. The V gene's germline CDR1 is MDHEN and CDR2 SYDVKM. The CDR3 is CASTPSGKNTGELFF. Written as DNA, the CDR3 is TGTGCCAGCACTCCGTCGGGCAAGAACACCGGGGAGCTGTTTTTT.

This clonotype was counted at least ten times. This chain connects TRBV6-6 to TRBJ2-5, with D perhaps assigned TRBD1 or TRBD2 (5 bases each). Germline V gene lookup returns CDR1 MNHNY and CDR2 SVGAGI (reference sequence). Trimming stripped 2 bases from V and 1 base from J, with 8 bases between. CDR3 length: 14 residues. CDR3 amino acids: CASSYGTRQETQYF. The CDR3 coding sequence is TGTGCCAGCAGTTACGGGACCCGCCAAGAGACCCAGTACTTC.